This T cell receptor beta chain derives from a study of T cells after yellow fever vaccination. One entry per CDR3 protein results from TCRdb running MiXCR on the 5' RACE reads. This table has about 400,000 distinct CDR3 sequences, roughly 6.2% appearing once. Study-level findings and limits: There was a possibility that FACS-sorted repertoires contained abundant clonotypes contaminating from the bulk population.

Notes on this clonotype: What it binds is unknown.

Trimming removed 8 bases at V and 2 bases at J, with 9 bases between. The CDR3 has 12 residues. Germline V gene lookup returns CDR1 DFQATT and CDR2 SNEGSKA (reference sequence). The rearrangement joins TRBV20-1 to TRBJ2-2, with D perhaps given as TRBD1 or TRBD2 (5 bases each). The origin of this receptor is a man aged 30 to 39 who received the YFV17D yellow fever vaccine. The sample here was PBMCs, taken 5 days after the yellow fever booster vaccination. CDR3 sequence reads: CSTGLNTGELFF. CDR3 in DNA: TGCAGTACAGGACTTAACACCGGGGAGCTGTTTTTT.